Following are 11 T cell receptor beta chains from one sample sequenced in a study of blood T cell repertoires in COVID-19. The table came from immunoSEQ multiplex PCR; TCRdb's copy has only in-frame clones and leaves some out. The data show over 250,000 clones, roughly nine tenths seen once. Sequenced sample: PBMCs or T cells enriched from blood (not recorded which). The receptors come from a man in his 60s who had recovered from COVID-19.

This clone was counted a few times. The chain links TRBV6-5 to TRBJ1-3; TRBD1 matches at 7 bases. There are 15 residues in the CDR3. Germline CDR1 reads MNHEY; CDR2 reads SVGAGI. V lost 6 bases and J lost 3; bases outside the gene matches: 8. CDR3 bases: TGTGCCAGCAGGGGGAGAACAGGGGTTGGAAACACCATATATTTT. Protein: CASRGRTGVGNTIYF.

J is TRBJ1-1 and V is TRBV11-1; TRBD1 agrees at 8 bases. The CDR3 consists of 16 residues. The germline V gene has CDR1 SGHAT and CDR2 FQDESV (reference sequence). With 4 bases clipped from V and 0 bases from J, the junction kept 7 bases outside the gene matches. This CDR3 reads CASSYRQGTMNTEAFF. The CDR3, as DNA: TGTGCCAGCAGCTACCGACAGGGGACAATGAACACTGAAGCTTTCTTT.

The chain carries TRBV4-1 and TRBJ1-2; a possible D gene is TRBD1 (6 bases). Looked up from germline, CDR1 is MGHRA and CDR2 is YSYEKL. Trimming pared 2 bases from V and 0 bases from J, leaving 13 bases between. The CDR3 sequence is 16 residues long. The CDR3 DNA sequence: TGCGCCAGCAGCCAAAAGTTTGGGGGCCCTAACTATGGCTACACCTTC. Its protein is CASSQKFGGPNYGYTF.

The chain employs TRBV7-2 and TRBJ1-2; a possible D gene is TRBD1 (5 bases). Germline CDR1 and CDR2: SGHTA and FQGNSA. The CDR3 sequence is 13 residues long. The V end lost 2 bases, the J end lost 4 bases, and 8 bases lay between the germline ends. The CDR3, as DNA: TGTGCCAGCAGCTTACAGGGTTCCTATGGCTACACCTTC. Its translation: CASSLQGSYGYTF. The full variable domain, with the rest looked up from reference TRBV7-2 and TRBJ1-2, is GAGVSQSPSNKVTEKGKDVELRCDPISGHTALYWYRQSLGQGLEFLIYFQGNSAPDKSGLPSDRFSAERTGGSVSTLTIQRTQQEDSAVYLCASSLQGSYGYTFGSGTRLTVV.

This chain uses TRBV2 with TRBJ2-7; 8 nucleotides line up with TRBD2. The CDR3 length is 15 residues. With V trimmed by 1 base and J by 6 bases, 8 bases remained unmatched. Germline CDR1 is SNHLY and CDR2 is FYNNEI. The CDR3 coding sequence is TGTGCCAGCAGTGAAGTCGGAGCGGGAGAACTCGAGCAGTACTTC. Translation: CASSEVGAGELEQYF.

The V and J genes are TRBV30 and TRBJ1-5; D possibly corresponds to TRBD1 (6 bases). Germline V CDR1 and CDR2: GTSNPN, SVGIG (reference sequence). Trimming removed 3 bases from V and 0 bases from J, with 15 bases in between. The CDR3 is made up of 16 amino acids. This CDR3 is CAWSSKQGYSNQPQHF. The CDR3 nucleotides are TGTGCCTGGAGCTCCAAACAGGGATATAGCAATCAGCCCCAGCATTTT.

This clone was seen once. The chain carries TRBV10-3 and TRBJ1-2; D uncertain. CDR3 length: 13 amino acids. CDR1 and CDR2 (germline): ENHRY, SYGVKD. V was cut by 2 bases and J by 4 bases, with 8 bases left in between. CDR3 sequence (DNA): TGTGCCATCAGTGAGCTAGCGAGCTATGGCTACACCTTC. Its translation is CAISELASYGYTF.

The chain uses TRBV7-9 and TRBJ1-4; D is ambiguous. The germline CDR1 and CDR2 sequences are SEHNR and FQNEAQ (reference sequence). V was shortened by 6 bases and J by 7 bases, with 15 bases between the two germline ends. The CDR3 is 14 amino acids. The CDR3 loop reads CASSPGGSGEKLFF. The CDR3 DNA reads TGTGCCAGCAGTCCGGGAGGGAGCGGTGAAAAACTGTTTTTT.

The chain is built from TRBV24-1 and TRBJ1-2; 7 bases are a match to TRBD1. This CDR3 comprises 14 residues. J lost 4 bases, V lost 7 bases, and 8 bases had no gene match. Germline V gives CDR1 KGHDR, CDR2 SFDVKD. CDR3 DNA: TGTGCCACCAGCCACAGGGGTTCGGGCTATGGCTACACCTTC. Protein sequence: CATSHRGSGYGYTF.

This chain joins TRBV7-2 and TRBJ1-2, with 10 bases fitting TRBD1. Germline lookup yields CDR1 SGHTA and CDR2 FQGNSA. V shed 0 bases, J shed 7 bases, and the junction held 5 bases outside the gene matches. The CDR3 is 15 residues long. The CDR3 spells CASSLAGQGLGGYTF. In nucleotides, the CDR3 is TGTGCCAGCAGCTTAGCGGGACAGGGGTTGGGTGGCTACACCTTC.

V is TRBV11-3 and J is TRBJ1-1, with D possibly being TRBD1 (5 bases). Germline V lookup: CDR1 SGHNT, CDR2 YENEEA. The CDR3 is 17 residues long. The V and J ends lost 5 bases and 2 bases respectively, with 21 bases between them. CDR3 amino acids: CASSDKSTGASNTEAFF. CDR3 in DNA: TGTGCCAGCAGCGACAAGAGCACAGGAGCCAGTAACACTGAAGCTTTCTTT.